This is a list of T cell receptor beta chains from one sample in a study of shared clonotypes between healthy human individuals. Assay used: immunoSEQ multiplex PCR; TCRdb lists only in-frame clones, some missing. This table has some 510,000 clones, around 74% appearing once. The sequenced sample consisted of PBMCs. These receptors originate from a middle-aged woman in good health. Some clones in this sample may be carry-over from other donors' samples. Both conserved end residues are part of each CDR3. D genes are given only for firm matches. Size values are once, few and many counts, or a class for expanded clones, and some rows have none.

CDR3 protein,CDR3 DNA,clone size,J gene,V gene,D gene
CASSEGLGGGTDTQYF,TGTGCCAGCAGTGAGGGTTTGGGAGGGGGCACAGATACGCAGTATTTT,-,TRBJ2-3,TRBV6-1,TRBD2
CASSYDGSSYEQYF,TGTGCCAGCAGTTACGACGGGAGCTCCTACGAGCAGTACTTC,-,TRBJ2-7,TRBV7-9,-
CASSPGTSLQTQYF,TGTGCCAGCAGTCCCGGGACTAGTTTGCAGACCCAGTACTTC,-,TRBJ2-5,TRBV6-5,TRBD2
CASSRQGNQPQHF,TGTGCCAGCAGTAGACAGGGCAATCAGCCCCAGCATTTT,few,TRBJ1-5,TRBV28,-
CASSKSGGTEQYF,TGTGCCAGCAGCAAGAGTGGAGGGACCGAGCAGTACTTC,-,TRBJ2-7,TRBV21-1,-
CASGGGGSRTYEQYF,TGTGCCAGCGGGGGTGGGGGCAGCCGCACCTACGAGCAGTACTTC,-,TRBJ2-7,TRBV7-2,-
CASSSGNGRYYEQYF,TGCGCCAGCAGCTCGGGCAACGGTAGATACTACGAGCAGTACTTC,once,TRBJ2-7,TRBV5-1,-
CASYGTSSYNEQFF,TGTGCCAGCTATGGGACGAGCTCCTACAATGAGCAGTTCTTC,-,TRBJ2-1,TRBV11-2,-
CASSGGETQYF,TGTGCCAGCAGTGGCGGAGAGACCCAGTACTTC,-,TRBJ2-5,TRBV6-5,-
CASSLRVSGSLQETQYF,TGTGCCAGCAGCTTAAGGGTTAGCGGGAGCCTCCAAGAGACCCAGTACTTC,-,TRBJ2-5,TRBV7-3,TRBD2
CASSLRRSGGENEQFF,TGCGCCAGCAGCCTACGGCGTTCGGGAGGGGAAAATGAGCAGTTCTTC,-,TRBJ2-1,TRBV5-1,TRBD2
CASSGGQTYEQYF,TGTGCCAGCAGTGGTGGCCAAACCTACGAGCAGTACTTC,-,TRBJ2-7,TRBV2,-
CASSSDADRQRFF,TGCGCCAGCAGCTCCGATGCCGACAGGCAGCGGTTCTTC,-,TRBJ2-1,TRBV5-1,-
CASSPLAGLAAITYNEQFF,TGTGCCAGCAGCCCCTTAGCAGGACTAGCGGCTATAACCTACAATGAGCAGTTCTTC,-,TRBJ2-1,TRBV5-6,TRBD2
CASSQDLEQPQHF,TGCGCCAGCAGCCAAGATCTAGAACAGCCCCAGCATTTT,few,TRBJ1-5,TRBV4-1,-
CASRTTSGSSYNEQFF,TGTGCCAGCAGGACGACTAGCGGGAGCTCCTACAATGAGCAGTTCTTC,-,TRBJ2-1,TRBV2,TRBD2
CASSPTPGQDQPQHF,TGTGCCAGTAGTCCCACCCCCGGACAGGATCAGCCCCAGCATTTT,-,TRBJ1-5,TRBV19,TRBD1
CASRPGVETYEQYF,TGTGCCAGCAGGCCCGGGGTCGAGACCTACGAGCAGTACTTC,-,TRBJ2-7,TRBV6-6,-
CSVSRDRGLNEQFF,TGCAGCGTTTCCCGGGACAGGGGGCTTAATGAGCAGTTCTTC,once,TRBJ2-1,TRBV29-1,TRBD1
CAWSKGTVPISGELFF,TGTGCCTGGAGTAAGGGGACAGTTCCCATTTCCGGGGAGCTGTTTTTT,-,TRBJ2-2,TRBV30,TRBD1
CASSLYRALETQYF,TGTGCCAGCAGCTTGTACCGGGCCCTGGAGACCCAGTACTTC,-,TRBJ2-5,TRBV11-2,-
CASSLGDDGYEQYF,TGTGCCAGCAGCTTAGGGGATGACGGCTACGAGCAGTACTTC,-,TRBJ2-7,TRBV13,-
CASGGRGTSTYEQYF,TGTGCCAGCGGGGGAAGGGGGACTTCTACCTACGAGCAGTACTTC,-,TRBJ2-7,TRBV6-5,-
CATSRSLGAWGAFF,TGTGCCACCAGCAGATCGTTGGGGGCTTGGGGAGCTTTCTTT,-,TRBJ1-1,TRBV15,-
CASSTGLAGGPGAGELFF,TGTGCCAGCAGCACCGGACTAGCGGGAGGGCCGGGGGCCGGGGAGCTGTTTTTT,once,TRBJ2-2,TRBV7-8,TRBD2
CASSLADRGWVSGANVLTF,TGTGCCAGCAGCTTGGCCGACAGGGGTTGGGTCTCTGGGGCCAACGTCCTGACTTTC,many,TRBJ2-6,TRBV5-6,TRBD1
CASNPAGNTEAFF,TGTGCCAGCAACCCTGCAGGAAACACTGAAGCTTTCTTT,few,TRBJ1-1,TRBV6-5,-
CSVRQRGANQPQHF,TGCAGCGTCCGTCAACGAGGGGCCAATCAGCCCCAGCATTTT,few,TRBJ1-5,TRBV29-1,-
CASSSRGYHEQYF,TGTGCCAGCAGCTCCCGGGGTTACCACGAGCAGTACTTC,many,TRBJ2-7,TRBV5-6,-
CASSSGVQETQYF,TGTGCCAGCAGTTCCGGCGTACAAGAGACCCAGTACTTC,-,TRBJ2-5,TRBV28,-
CASSQESAGGYNEQFF,TGCGCCAGCAGCCAAGAATCAGCGGGAGGGTACAATGAGCAGTTCTTC,-,TRBJ2-1,TRBV4-3,TRBD2
CASSLASSTSGYEQYF,TGTGCCAGCAGCTTAGCGAGTTCAACTAGCGGGTACGAGCAGTACTTC,-,TRBJ2-7,TRBV7-2,TRBD2
CATRTSGSHEQYF,TGCGCCACCCGGACTAGCGGGAGCCACGAGCAGTACTTC,-,TRBJ2-7,TRBV5-1,TRBD2
CASSEVSRAGNTEAFF,TGTGCCAGCAGTGAGGTGTCGAGGGCGGGGAACACTGAAGCTTTCTTT,few,TRBJ1-1,TRBV2,-
CASASDGTHSGNTIYF,TGCGCCAGCGCCTCCGACGGGACACACTCTGGAAACACCATATATTTT,-,TRBJ1-3,TRBV5-1,-
CSVDPGNYNEQFF,TGCAGCGTTGACCCAGGTAACTACAATGAGCAGTTCTTC,-,TRBJ2-1,TRBV29-1,-
CASSPEQGLLYEQYF,TGTGCCAGCAGCCCGGAACAGGGGCTGTTGTACGAGCAGTACTTC,-,TRBJ2-7,TRBV5-6,TRBD1
CASSSDWTGNTEAFF,TGTGCCAGCAGCTCCGACTGGACAGGGAACACTGAAGCTTTCTTT,-,TRBJ1-1,TRBV7-9,TRBD1
CASSYLSRGINYGYTF,TGTGCCAGCAGTTACCTCTCGCGGGGGATTAACTATGGCTACACCTTC,-,TRBJ1-2,TRBV6-5,-
CASTGGLAGVTGELFF,TGTGCCAGCACCGGGGGACTAGCGGGAGTCACCGGGGAGCTGTTTTTT,-,TRBJ2-2,TRBV7-9,TRBD2
CASSLDLSTDTQYF,TGCGCCAGCAGCCTTGACCTAAGCACAGATACGCAGTATTTT,many,TRBJ2-3,TRBV5-1,-
CASSIWGTNEKLFF,TGTGCCAGTAGTATTTGGGGAACTAATGAAAAACTGTTTTTT,once,TRBJ1-4,TRBV19,-
CASSLQGQGDTQYF,TGCGCCAGCAGCTTACAGGGCCAGGGGGATACGCAGTATTTT,-,TRBJ2-3,TRBV5-1,-
CASSLGAGGPHEQYF,TGTGCCAGCAGTTTAGGAGCGGGAGGGCCCCACGAGCAGTACTTC,-,TRBJ2-7,TRBV28,TRBD2
CASSLSELGQYF,TGTGCCAGCAGTTTATCGGAACTGGGGCAGTACTTC,once,TRBJ2-7,TRBV28,-
CAWSPGRLYGYTF,TGTGCCTGGAGCCCGGGAAGACTCTATGGCTACACCTTC,-,TRBJ1-2,TRBV30,-
CASSPSEGANYGYTF,TGTGCCAGCTCACCATCTGAGGGGGCTAACTATGGCTACACCTTC,-,TRBJ1-2,TRBV18,-
CATSRDIAGPRGYTF,TGTGCCACCAGCAGAGATATTGCGGGACCGCGGGGCTACACCTTC,-,TRBJ1-2,TRBV15,-
CASSDGTSSGANVLTF,TGTGCCAGCAGTGATGGGACTTCCTCTGGGGCCAACGTCCTGACTTTC,-,TRBJ2-6,TRBV6-4,-